This TCR beta chain was identified during a study of spatial heterogeneity in lung cancer. About the research overall: Detection consistently captured more beta-chain sequences than alpha-chain sequences. Unique TCR and UMI combinations averaged more than ten appearances each in raw reads. From matched bulk RNA-seq came a T cell module score, which showed a strong correlation with TCR transcript counts in tumor regions.

Time point given: sample taken at primary tumor resection. Samples came from some 71 TRACERx patients with untreated early-stage lung cancer. By frequency in the sample, this clonotype is medium-sized (0.01 to 0.1%). The antigen is unknown. Whole-study results and caveats: Mutation tallies in tumors tracked expanded intratumoral alpha and beta TCR counts.

The V gene end was trimmed by 5 bases and the J gene end by 2 bases; junction bases not matched to a gene: 4. This CDR3 has 15 residues. In germline, CDR1 is LGHDT, CDR2 YNNKEL (reference sequence). TCRdb recomputed calls from the 5' RACE reads with MiXCR, one row per CDR3 protein. The sample records thousands of distinct CDR3 sequences, roughly 1.4% being singletons. The TCR comes from a male donor with early-stage non-small cell lung cancer. The source was lung tumor tissue, collected at surgery. The J gene is TRBJ2-1, the V gene TRBV3-1; 9 bases align to TRBD1. For the CDR3, the DNA is TGTGCCAGCAGCACAGGGGGCCTCGCCTACAATGAGCAGTTCTTC. This translates into CASSTGGLAYNEQFF.